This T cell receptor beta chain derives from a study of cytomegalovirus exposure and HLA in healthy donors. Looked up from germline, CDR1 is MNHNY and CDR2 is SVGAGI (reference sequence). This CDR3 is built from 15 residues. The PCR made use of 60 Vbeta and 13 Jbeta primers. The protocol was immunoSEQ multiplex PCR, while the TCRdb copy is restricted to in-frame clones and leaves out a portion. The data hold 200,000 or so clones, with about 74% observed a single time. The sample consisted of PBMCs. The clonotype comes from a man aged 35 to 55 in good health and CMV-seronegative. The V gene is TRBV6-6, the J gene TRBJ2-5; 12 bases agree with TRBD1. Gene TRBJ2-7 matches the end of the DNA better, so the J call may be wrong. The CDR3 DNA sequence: TGTGCCAGCAGCACTGGGACAGGGGGCTGGTACGAGCAGTACTTC. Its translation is CASSTGTGGWYEQYF.